This TCR beta chain derives from a study of T cells of healthy individuals. With 0 bases removed from V and 3 bases from J, the gap between germline ends came to 13 bases. The germline V gene has CDR1 SGDLS and CDR2 YYNGEE. CDR3 length equals 15 residues. A single record per CDR3 protein comes from TCRdb applying MiXCR to the 5' RACE reads. The sample has more than 85,000 distinct CDR3 sequences; roughly 18% are singletons. This TCR came from a human donor in good health. The rearrangement joins TRBV9 to TRBJ2-7, with D perhaps matching TRBD2 (6 bases). The CDR3 DNA is TGTGCCAGCAGCGTAGCTCCAGGCGGGAACTACGAGCAGTACTTC. Residues: CASSVAPGGNYEQYF.